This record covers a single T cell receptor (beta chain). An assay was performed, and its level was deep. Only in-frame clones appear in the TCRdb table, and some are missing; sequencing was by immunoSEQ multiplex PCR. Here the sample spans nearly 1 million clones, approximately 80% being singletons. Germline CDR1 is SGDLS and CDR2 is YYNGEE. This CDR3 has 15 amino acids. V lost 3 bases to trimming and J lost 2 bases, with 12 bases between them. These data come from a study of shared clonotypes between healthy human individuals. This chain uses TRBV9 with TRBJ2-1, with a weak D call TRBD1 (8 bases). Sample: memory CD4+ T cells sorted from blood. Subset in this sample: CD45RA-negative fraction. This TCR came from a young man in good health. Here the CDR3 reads CASSAGGQAYNEQFF. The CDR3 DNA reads TGTGCCAGCAGCGCGGGGGGACAGGCCTACAATGAGCAGTTCTTC.